This TCR beta chain emerged from a study of shared clonotypes between healthy human individuals. Study results and limitations: Among donors, sharing of clonotypes was expected to be affected by sequencing depth. The sharing of 4.5% to 6.5% of naive CD4 clonotypes was seen across a handful of donors.

Only in-frame clones appear in the TCRdb table, and some are missing; sequencing was by immunoSEQ multiplex PCR. The sample contains about 1.1 million clones, roughly 80% of which appear only once. The CDR3 has 16 amino acids. Worth noting for this clone: What it recognizes is unknown. This may arise from a read error, as a much more abundant clone is one base away. This sample includes further DNA sequences coding for the same CDR3.

This receptor was obtained from a man in his late teens or twenties in good health. Some clones in this sample may be carry-over from other donors' samples. The material sequenced was memory CD4+ T cells from PBMCs. Subset noted: CD45RA-negative fraction. The chain uses TRBV21-1 and TRBJ2-1; the D call TRBD2 from the table was never checked on the DNA. TRBV21-1 is a pseudogene locus. The CDR3 region has the DNA TGTGCCAGCAGCAAGGTTAGTAGAGGGTTGAGCAATGAGCAATTCTTC. It encodes CASSKVSRGLSNEQFF.